A single sample gave rise to the 19 T cell receptor beta chains below, sequenced in a study of somatic mutations in cytotoxic T cells in rheumatoid arthritis. The protocol was immunoSEQ multiplex PCR, while the TCRdb copy is restricted to in-frame clones and leaves out a portion. Of some 15,000 clones in the sample, roughly 78% were seen once. Material for sequencing was CD8+ T cells sorted from blood. These receptors were taken from a woman aged 45 to 65 with rheumatoid arthritis.

The J gene is TRBJ1-1, the V gene TRBV6-5; 7 bases map to TRBD1. The CDR3 length is 15 residues. Germline V CDR1 and CDR2: MNHEY, SVGAGI. The V segment lost 0 bases and the J segment 5 bases; nucleotides outside the gene matches: 6. The CDR3 sequence: CASSYSGQGGTEAFF. Here the CDR3 DNA reads TGTGCCAGCAGTTACTCAGGCCAGGGGGGGACTGAAGCTTTCTTT.

The gene calls are TRBV9 and TRBJ1-2; D unresolved. Per the germline V gene, CDR1 is SGDLS and CDR2 is YYNGEE. The ends were cut back, 1 base at V and 8 bases at J, with 9 bases in the middle. The CDR3 extends over 12 amino acids. The CDR3 DNA is TGTGCCAGCAGCGTAACAGCCAAAGGCTACACCTTC. This sequence encodes CASSVTAKGYTF.

CDR3 region: CASSWGQGSTDTQYF. In DNA, the CDR3 is TGTGCCAGCAGTTGGGGACAGGGGAGCACAGATACGCAGTATTTT. This sequence joins TRBV6-5 and TRBJ2-3; 10 nucleotides line up with TRBD1. Germline V gives CDR1 MNHEY, CDR2 SVGAGI. V shed 4 bases, J shed 0 bases, and the junction held 1 base outside the gene matches. CDR3 length: 15 amino acids.

The V call is TRBV9, the J call TRBJ2-2; 14 bases agree with TRBD2. CDR3 size: 16 residues. The trim removed 4 bases at V and 8 bases at J, leaving 7 bases unmatched. CDR1 SGDLS and CDR2 YYNGEE come from the germline V gene. The CDR3 region is CASSQTSGGARGELFF. In nucleotides, the CDR3 is TGTGCCAGCAGCCAGACTAGCGGGGGGGCCAGGGGGGAGCTGTTTTTT.

This clone was picked up one time. J is TRBJ1-4 and V is TRBV6-5; 8 positions match TRBD1. The V gene's germline CDR1 is MNHEY and CDR2 SVGAGI. Germline trimming cut 2 bases from V and 8 bases from J; bases unmatched to any gene: 10. The CDR3 sequence is 16 residues long. CDR3 sequence (DNA): TGTGCCAGCAGTTACCAAAGGACAGGGCCCCACGAAAAACTGTTTTTT. Encoded protein: CASSYQRTGPHEKLFF.

V gene TRBV29-1 combines with J gene TRBJ2-3; possibly TRBD2 for D (6 bases). The ends were cut back, 7 bases at V and 3 bases at J, with 11 bases in the middle. In germline, CDR1 is SQVTM, CDR2 ANQGSEA. The length of the CDR3 is 12 residues. CDR3 sequence (DNA): TGCAGCGACGCGGAGGGGACAGATACGCAGTATTTT. Its translation: CSDAEGTDTQYF.

This chain joins TRBV5-1 and TRBJ2-5; 9 bases are shared with TRBD2. The end of the DNA fits TRBJ2-7 better, so the J call may be wrong. From germline, CDR1 is SGHRS and CDR2 YFSETQ. The CDR3 covers 13 residues. This CDR3 is CASSKTSGYEQYF. The DNA for the CDR3 is TGCGCCAGCAGCAAGACTAGCGGATACGAGCAGTACTTC.

The V gene is TRBV5-1, the J gene TRBJ2-1; D uncertain. V shed 4 bases and J shed 5 bases, with 4 bases lying between them. CDR1 is SGHRS and CDR2 is YFSETQ in the germline V gene. The CDR3 loop spans 11 amino acids. DNA of the CDR3: TGCGCCAGCAGCCAGCACAATGAGCAGTTCTTC. Protein: CASSQHNEQFF.

The V call is TRBV19, the J call TRBJ2-6, with 10 bases aligning to TRBD1. Germline CDR1 reads LNHDA; CDR2 reads SQIVND (reference sequence). The J segment lost 0 bases and the V segment lost 3 bases, leaving 5 bases of the junction unmatched. There are 18 residues in the CDR3. CDR3 sequence: CASSIGQGGISGANVLTF. CDR3 nucleotides: TGTGCCAGTAGTATCGGACAGGGGGGAATCTCTGGGGCCAACGTCCTGACTTTC.

This chain connects TRBV9 to TRBJ1-1, with 7 bases identical to TRBD1. The CDR3 covers 16 residues. The V segment lost 3 bases and the J segment 4 bases; nucleotides outside the gene matches: 12. Germline V gene sequence: CDR1 SGDLS, CDR2 YYNGEE. For the CDR3, the DNA is TGTGCCAGCAGCGGCCCCGGGACAGAAGGAGCCACTGAAGCTTTCTTT. Residues: CASSGPGTEGATEAFF.

This rearrangement joins TRBV30 to TRBJ2-3; D assignment may be TRBD1 or TRBD2 (5 bases each). The CDR3 totals 12 residues. Trimming left V 0 bases short and J 4 bases short, with 5 bases between. Germline V CDR1 and CDR2: GTSNPN, SVGIG (reference sequence). CDR3 region: CAWSVGADTQYF. CDR3 nucleotide sequence: TGTGCCTGGAGTGTGGGGGCAGATACGCAGTATTTT.

This rearrangement joins TRBV5-1 to TRBJ2-2; 9 bases are shared with TRBD1. Germline V gene lookup returns CDR1 SGHRS and CDR2 YFSETQ. V gave up 3 bases and J gave up 5 bases; unmatched junction bases: 5. The CDR3 totals 15 residues. The CDR3 DNA reads as TGCGCCAGCAGCTCCGGGACAGGGCATACCGGGGAGCTGTTTTTT. Translation: CASSSGTGHTGELFF.

The rearrangement uses TRBV7-9 and TRBJ1-6, with a tentative D call TRBD1 (5 bases). Germline V gives CDR1 SEHNR, CDR2 FQNEAQ (reference sequence). V dropped 4 bases and J dropped 10 bases, with 23 bases sitting between them. This CDR3 is built from 17 residues. The CDR3 region is CASSSKRRGADWSPLHF. CDR3 sequence (DNA): TGTGCCAGCAGCTCAAAGAGGAGAGGGGCGGATTGGTCACCCCTCCACTTT. Filled out from reference TRBV7-9 and TRBJ1-6, the complete variable domain reads DTGVSQNPRHKITKRGQNVTFRCDPISEHNRLYWYRQTLGQGPEFLTYFQNEAQLEKSRLLSDRFSAERPKGSFSTLEIQRTEQGDSAMYLCASSSKRRGADWSPLHFGNGTRLTVT.

The chain uses TRBV2 and TRBJ2-3; 7 nucleotides agree with TRBD2. CDR3 length equals 15 residues. CDR1 and CDR2 (germline): SNHLY, FYNNEI. The trim removed 8 bases at V and 0 bases at J, leaving 8 bases unmatched. The CDR3 here is CASGGVPASTDTQYF. The CDR3 DNA sequence: TGTGCCAGCGGGGGGGTTCCCGCTAGCACAGATACGCAGTATTTT.

The rearrangement uses TRBV6-5 and TRBJ2-5; D is unclear. The germline V gene has CDR1 MNHEY and CDR2 SVGAGI. The CDR3 is made up of 15 amino acids. Trimming shortened V by 6 bases and J by 0 bases, and 14 bases separated the two germline ends. The CDR3 spells CASSSTVEDQETQYF. CDR3 nucleotide sequence: TGTGCCAGCAGCTCCACCGTTGAGGACCAAGAGACCCAGTACTTC.

V is TRBV6-5 and J is TRBJ2-5; tentatively, D is TRBD2 (5 bases). Germline-derived CDR1 and CDR2 are MNHEY and SVGAGI. The CDR3 is 15 residues long. V was clipped by 0 bases and J by 3 bases, with 11 bases between them. The CDR3 loop is CASSYSLRAEETQYF. CDR3 coding DNA: TGTGCCAGCAGTTACTCGTTGAGGGCCGAAGAGACCCAGTACTTC.

The chain is built from TRBV4-3 and TRBJ1-2; a possible D gene is TRBD1 (6 bases). Trimming removed 0 bases at V and 5 bases at J, with 16 bases between. CDR1 and CDR2 (germline): LGHNA, YSLEER. The CDR3 consists of 16 residues. Here the CDR3 DNA reads TGCGCCAGCAGCCAAGATCGGGTTGGGGGCGGTTATGGCTACACCTTC. This sequence encodes CASSQDRVGGGYGYTF.

The chain uses TRBV18 and TRBJ2-1, with 11 nucleotides matching TRBD2. Trimming removed 3 bases from V and 4 bases from J; junction bases left unmatched: 14. CDR1 KGHSH and CDR2 LQKENI come from the germline V gene. CDR3 length: 19 amino acids. In DNA, the CDR3 is TGTGCCAGCTCACCGTTCTACCAATCTCTAGCGGGAGGTTACAATGAGCAGTTCTTC. Protein product: CASSPFYQSLAGGYNEQFF.

The chain couples TRBV5-1 to TRBJ1-2; TRBD1 aligns across 7 bases. J gave up 6 bases and V 4 bases, and 6 bases lay outside the gene matches. This CDR3 region has 13 residues. Germline lookup yields CDR1 SGHRS and CDR2 YFSETQ. DNA for the CDR3: TGCGCCAGCAGCGTTGGGACAGTAGATGGCTACACCTTC. Its protein product is CASSVGTVDGYTF.